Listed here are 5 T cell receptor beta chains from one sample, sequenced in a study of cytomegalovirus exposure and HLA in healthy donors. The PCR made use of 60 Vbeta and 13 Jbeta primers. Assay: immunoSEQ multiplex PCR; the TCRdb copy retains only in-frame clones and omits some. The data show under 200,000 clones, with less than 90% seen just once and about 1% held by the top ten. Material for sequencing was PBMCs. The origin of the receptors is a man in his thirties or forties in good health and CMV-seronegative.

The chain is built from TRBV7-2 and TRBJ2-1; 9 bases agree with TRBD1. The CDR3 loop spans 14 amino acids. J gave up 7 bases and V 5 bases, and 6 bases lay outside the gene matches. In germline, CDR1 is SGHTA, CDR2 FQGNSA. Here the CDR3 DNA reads TGTGCCAGCAGCCCTCCCGGGACAGGGAATGAGCAGTTCTTC. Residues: CASSPPGTGNEQFF.

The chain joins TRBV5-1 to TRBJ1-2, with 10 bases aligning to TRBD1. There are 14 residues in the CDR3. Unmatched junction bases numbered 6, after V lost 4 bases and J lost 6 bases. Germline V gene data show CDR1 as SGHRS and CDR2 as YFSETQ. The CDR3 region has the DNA TGCGCCAGCAGCATCAGGACAGGGGGGCATGGCTACACCTTC. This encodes CASSIRTGGHGYTF.

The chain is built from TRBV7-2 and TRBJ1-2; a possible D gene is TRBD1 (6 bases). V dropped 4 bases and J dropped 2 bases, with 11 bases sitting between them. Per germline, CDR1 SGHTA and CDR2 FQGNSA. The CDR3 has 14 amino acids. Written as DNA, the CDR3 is TGTGCCAGCAGCTCAGACAGGACCAACTATGGCTACACCTTC. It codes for CASSSDRTNYGYTF.

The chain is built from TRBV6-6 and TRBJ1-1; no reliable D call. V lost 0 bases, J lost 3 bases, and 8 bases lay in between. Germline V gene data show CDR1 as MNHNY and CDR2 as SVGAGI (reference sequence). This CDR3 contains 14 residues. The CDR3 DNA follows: TGTGCCAGCAGTTACTCGACTTGGGACACTGAAGCTTTCTTT. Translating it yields CASSYSTWDTEAFF.

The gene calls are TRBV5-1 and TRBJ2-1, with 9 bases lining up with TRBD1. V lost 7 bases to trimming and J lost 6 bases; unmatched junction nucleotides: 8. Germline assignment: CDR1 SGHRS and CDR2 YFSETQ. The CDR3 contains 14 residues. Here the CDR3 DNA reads TGCGCCAGCTGGAGGGACAGGGAAATCAATGAGCAGTTCTTC. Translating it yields CASWRDREINEQFF. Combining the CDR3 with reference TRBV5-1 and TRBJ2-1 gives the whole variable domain KAGVTQTPRYLIKTRGQQVTLSCSPISGHRSVSWYQQTPGQGLQFLFEYFSETQRNKGNFPGRFSGRQFSNSRSEMNVSTLELGDSALYLCASWRDREINEQFFGPGTRLTVL.